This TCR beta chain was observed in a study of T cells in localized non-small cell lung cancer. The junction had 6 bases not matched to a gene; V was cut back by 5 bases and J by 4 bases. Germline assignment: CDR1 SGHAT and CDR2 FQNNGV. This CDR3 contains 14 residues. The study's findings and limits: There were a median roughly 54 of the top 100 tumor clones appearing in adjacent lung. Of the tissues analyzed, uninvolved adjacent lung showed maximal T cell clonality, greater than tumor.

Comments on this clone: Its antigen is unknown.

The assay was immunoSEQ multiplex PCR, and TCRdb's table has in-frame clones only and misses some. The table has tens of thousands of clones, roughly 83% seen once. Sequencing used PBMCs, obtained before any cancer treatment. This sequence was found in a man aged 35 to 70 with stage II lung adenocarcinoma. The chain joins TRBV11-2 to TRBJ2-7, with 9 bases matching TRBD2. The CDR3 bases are TGTGCCAGCAGCACTTTAGCGGGAGATTACGAGCAGTACTTC. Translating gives CASSTLAGDYEQYF.